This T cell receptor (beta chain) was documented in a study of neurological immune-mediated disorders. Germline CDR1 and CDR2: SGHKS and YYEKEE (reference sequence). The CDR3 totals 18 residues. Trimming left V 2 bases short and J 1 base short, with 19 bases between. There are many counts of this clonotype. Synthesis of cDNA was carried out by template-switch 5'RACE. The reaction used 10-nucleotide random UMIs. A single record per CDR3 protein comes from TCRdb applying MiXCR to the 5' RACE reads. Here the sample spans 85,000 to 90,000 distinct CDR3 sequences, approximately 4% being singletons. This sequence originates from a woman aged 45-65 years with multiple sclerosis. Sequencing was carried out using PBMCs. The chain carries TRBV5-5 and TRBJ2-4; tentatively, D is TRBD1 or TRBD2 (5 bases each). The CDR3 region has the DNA TGTGCCAGCAGCTTCGCCCCGGGGCAGCCGGGCGCCAAAAACATTCAGTACTTC. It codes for CASSFAPGQPGAKNIQYF. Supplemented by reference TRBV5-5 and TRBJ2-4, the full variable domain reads DAGVTQSPTHLIKTRGQQVTLRCSPISGHKSVSWYQQVLGQGPQFIFQYYEKEERGRGNFPDRFSARQFPNYSSELNVNALLLGDSALYLCASSFAPGQPGAKNIQYFGAGTRLSVL.